The 32 T cell receptor beta chains below all came from one sample that was sequenced in a study of blood T cells in healthy people across ages. Then a second PCR, running roughly 7 to 11 cycles, was carried out with a sample-barcoded 5' primer and a J-beta primer mix. TCRdb redid the calling of the 5' RACE reads with MiXCR, one entry per CDR3 protein. The sample includes some 1.5 million distinct CDR3 sequences, approximately 43% of them seen just once. Sequenced sample: blood. All receptors derive from a woman between 18 and 29 years old in good health.

CDR3 amino acids: CAISEGGAAFF. The CDR3 DNA reads as TGTGCCATCAGTGAGGGGGGGGCTGCTTTCTTT. The chain uses TRBV10-3 and TRBJ1-1; possibly TRBD1 for D (6 bases). The V gene's germline CDR1 is ENHRY and CDR2 SYGVKD. Trimming cost V 2 bases and J 11 bases, with 9 bases left between them. CDR3 length: 11 amino acids.

Many counts were recorded for this clonotype. The V gene is TRBV3-1, the J gene TRBJ2-5; TRBD1 matches 9 bases. CDR3 length equals 15 residues. Germline trimming cut 4 bases from V and 5 bases from J; bases unmatched to any gene: 8. Germline V gene lookup returns CDR1 LGHDT and CDR2 YNNKEL (reference sequence). CDR3 sequence: CASSPRTGDLETQYF. DNA of the CDR3: TGTGCCAGCAGCCCGAGGACAGGGGATTTGGAGACCCAGTACTTC.

The V gene is TRBV6-2 or TRBV6-3, the J gene TRBJ2-3, with no clear D. The ends were cut back, 6 bases at V and 2 bases at J, with 15 bases in the middle. CDR1 and CDR2 from the germline V gene are MNHEY and SVGEGT. The CDR3 loop spans 15 amino acids. This CDR3 is CASSSRWATTDTQYF. The CDR3 DNA is TGTGCCAGCAGCTCCAGGTGGGCGACCACAGATACGCAGTATTTT.

V gene TRBV7-6 combines with J gene TRBJ2-7, with D unclear. This CDR3 region has 17 residues. V was pared by 0 bases and J by 7 bases, with 22 bases between. Per germline, CDR1 SGHVS and CDR2 FNYEAQ. CDR3 sequence: CASSLARGPSSYNEQYF. The CDR3 bases are TGTGCCAGCAGCTTAGCGCGCGGTCCGAGCTCCTACAATGAGCAGTACTTC.

This clonotype has more than one count but fewer than ten. V is TRBV12-3 or TRBV12-4 and J is TRBJ2-7, with D tentatively TRBD1 (5 bases). The V end was cut by 3 bases, the J end by 2 bases, with 11 bases between. The CDR3 consists of 14 residues. CDR3: CASSFIDRPYEQYF. The CDR3 DNA reads TGTGCCAGCAGTTTCATAGACAGACCCTACGAGCAGTACTTC.

As regards this clonotype: At one boundary the junction diverges from the germline segment, which might be a read error. The chain uses TRBV20-1 and TRBJ1-4; 7 nucleotides agree with TRBD1. Germline V gene sequence: CDR1 DFQATT, CDR2 SNEGSKA (reference sequence). This CDR3 contains 15 residues. CDR3 loop: CGAREGRDSLEKLFF. CDR3 nucleotides: TGCGGTGCTAGAGAGGGTCGGGACAGCCTTGAAAAACTGTTTTTT.

The chain couples TRBV5-1 to TRBJ2-3; 7 nucleotides line up with TRBD1. The J segment lost 6 bases and the V segment lost 2 bases, leaving 9 bases of the junction unmatched. The CDR3 runs 15 residues. The V gene's germline CDR1 is SGHRS and CDR2 YFSETQ. CDR3 sequence (DNA): TGCGCCAGCAGCTTAGCCCCGGGACAGACGGATACGCAGTATTTT. Protein: CASSLAPGQTDTQYF.

The CDR3 loop reads CAWGDRVFETQYF. The CDR3 DNA reads as TGTGCCTGGGGGGACAGGGTATTCGAGACCCAGTACTTC. This chain joins TRBV30 and TRBJ2-7, with 9 bases fitting TRBD1. Near its end, the DNA agrees better with TRBJ2-5, so the J call may be wrong. CDR1 GTSNPN and CDR2 SVGIG come from the germline V gene (reference sequence). The CDR3 extends over 13 amino acids.

The rearrangement joins TRBV6-2 or TRBV6-3 to TRBJ2-3; D is perhaps TRBD1 (6 bases). Germline values: CDR1 MNHEY, CDR2 SVGEGT. CDR3 length: 14 residues. V was trimmed by 10 bases and J by 2 bases, leaving 16 bases between them. The DNA of the CDR3 is TGTGCCACCCACCAGGACAGACACACAGATACGCAGTATTTT. Its protein is CATHQDRHTDTQYF.

The chain is built from TRBV6-1 and TRBJ1-2; D might be TRBD1 (6 bases). This CDR3 comprises 14 residues. The ends were cut back, 4 bases at V and 2 bases at J, with 11 bases in the middle. CDR1 is MNHNS and CDR2 is SASEGT in the germline V gene. The CDR3: CASSAPGENYGYTF. CDR3 coding DNA: TGTGCCAGCAGTGCCCCAGGGGAAAACTATGGCTACACCTTC.

The table lists this clonotype with a count of one. The chain couples TRBV18 to TRBJ2-7, with D possibly TRBD2 on 5 matching bases. CDR1 and CDR2 from the germline V gene are KGHSH and LQKENI. CDR3 length equals 16 residues. V gave up 7 bases and J gave up 0 bases, with 19 bases separating them. The CDR3 DNA sequence: TGTGCCAGCTTACAACCGGGTTCGGGGAGCTCCTACGAGCAGTACTTC. Its translation is CASLQPGSGSSYEQYF.

This clonotype was detected only once. A much larger clone lies one base from this, so it may be a read error. The chain joins TRBV10-3 to TRBJ2-1; D is undetermined. This CDR3 region has 12 residues. CDR1 and CDR2 from the germline V gene are ENHRY and SYGVKD. Trimming shortened V by 0 bases and J by 12 bases, and 9 bases separated the two germline ends. CDR3 region: CAISESWIGQFF. In DNA, the CDR3 is TGTGCCATCAGTGAGTCGTGGATCGGGCAGTTCTTC.

Comment on this clonotype: A clone one base away is much larger, so this may be a read error. The chain carries TRBV12-3 or TRBV12-4 and TRBJ2-1; D uncertain. The CDR3 extends over 10 amino acids. Trimming shortened V by 3 bases and J by 12 bases, and 6 bases separated the two germline ends. The CDR3 here is CASSFGGQFF. In nucleotides, the CDR3 is TGTGCCAGCAGTTTTGGCGGGCAGTTCTTC.

The genes are TRBV9 and TRBJ2-3; tentative D call: TRBD2 (6 bases). The germline CDR1 and CDR2 sequences are SGDLS and YYNGEE. Between the trimmed V and J ends, which lost 4 bases and 2 bases, there was a span of 14 bases. The length of the CDR3 is 15 residues. In DNA form, the CDR3 reads TGTGCCAGCAGCTCCCCCCGGGACTCCACAGATACGCAGTATTTT. Translated, it gives CASSSPRDSTDTQYF.

The V and J genes are TRBV10-3 and TRBJ2-7, with no clear D. Germline CDR1 and CDR2: ENHRY and SYGVKD. The germline V and J ends were trimmed by 0 bases and 3 bases, with 9 bases remaining between them. This CDR3 is built from 14 residues. The CDR3 sequence: CAISESRDIYEQYF. CDR3 sequence (DNA): TGTGCCATCAGTGAGTCTAGAGACATCTACGAGCAGTACTTC.

In this sample, this clonotype turned up a few times. The CDR3 loop reads CASRDFSYNEQFF. For the CDR3, the DNA is TGTGCCAGCCGGGACTTCTCCTACAATGAGCAGTTCTTC. The chain is built from TRBV12-3 or TRBV12-4 and TRBJ2-1; D perhaps matches TRBD2 (6 bases). V lost 8 bases to trimming and J lost 0 bases, with 8 bases between them. The CDR3 length is 13 residues.

There are many counts of this clonotype. This chain joins TRBV25-1 and TRBJ2-3; 8 bases fit TRBD1. The V and J ends lost 5 bases and 2 bases, in that order; junction bases with no gene match: 12. The germline gives CDR1 MGHDK, CDR2 SYGVNS. The CDR3 has 17 residues. The CDR3 DNA is TGTGCCAGCAGTACCCGGACAGGGAACAGACACACAGATACGCAGTATTTT. This gives the protein CASSTRTGNRHTDTQYF.

In regard to this clonotype: A read error may explain this, as a much larger clone is one base away. CDR3 nucleotide sequence: TGTGATGCCCGACAGATGTATGGCTACACCTTC. This translates into CDARQMYGYTF. The rearrangement joins TRBV6-2 or TRBV6-3 to TRBJ1-2; D is possibly TRBD1 (5 bases). This CDR3 spans 11 amino acids. Germline lookup yields CDR1 MNHEY and CDR2 SVGEGT.

This clonotype has just a few counts. The V call is TRBV20-1, the J call TRBJ2-7; D might be TRBD1 (5 bases). V lost 0 bases, J lost 3 bases, and 15 bases lay in between. Germline loops: CDR1 DFQATT, CDR2 SNEGSKA (reference sequence). The length of the CDR3 is 15 residues. The CDR3, as DNA: TGCAGTGCTAGAGACAGACTGGCAAGGGGCTACGAGCAGTACTTC. It translates to CSARDRLARGYEQYF.

This clonotype was seen more than once but under ten times. V gene TRBV12-3 or TRBV12-4 combines with J gene TRBJ1-6; D possibly corresponds to TRBD1 (6 bases). The V and J ends lost 2 bases and 6 bases respectively, with 11 bases between them. The CDR3 sequence is 15 residues long. This CDR3 reads CASSLNRASNSPLHF. Here the CDR3 DNA reads TGTGCCAGCAGTTTAAACAGGGCCTCTAATTCACCCCTCCACTTT.

This chain connects TRBV9 to TRBJ2-2, with D unclear. V lost 0 bases and J 0 bases, leaving 9 bases between the germline ends. CDR3 length: 16 amino acids. Germline-derived CDR1 and CDR2 are SGDLS and YYNGEE. CDR3 loop: CASSVAPGPNTGELFF. The CDR3 DNA reads as TGTGCCAGCAGCGTAGCCCCTGGACCGAACACCGGGGAGCTGTTTTTT.

The chain has TRBV7-2 and TRBJ2-3, with TRBD2 matching over 13 bases. Germline CDR1 is SGHTA and CDR2 is FQGNSA. The trim removed 0 bases at V and 0 bases at J, leaving 6 bases unmatched. The CDR3 consists of 19 residues. In DNA, the CDR3 is TGTGCCAGCAGCTTAGCGGGACTAGCGGGATTAAGGAGCACAGATACGCAGTATTTT. Its translation is CASSLAGLAGLRSTDTQYF. The variable domain in full, completed from reference TRBV7-2 and TRBJ2-3, reads GAGVSQSPSNKVTEKGKDVELRCDPISGHTALYWYRQSLGQGLEFLIYFQGNSAPDKSGLPSDRFSAERTGGSVSTLTIQRTQQEDSAVYLCASSLAGLAGLRSTDTQYFGPGTRLTVL.

The chain is built from TRBV28 and TRBJ1-1; D gene ambiguous. CDR1 is MDHEN and CDR2 is SYDVKM in the germline V gene. CDR3 length: 12 residues. V was cut by 9 bases and J by 1 base, with 9 bases left in between. The CDR3 protein is CASEDGNTEAFF. The CDR3 nucleotides read TGTGCCAGTGAGGACGGGAACACTGAAGCTTTCTTT.

CDR3 coding DNA: TGCAGTGCCTCACGGGAGCCGGATACGCAGTATTTT. Its translation: CSASREPDTQYF. J is TRBJ2-3 and V is TRBV20-1, with D perhaps matching TRBD2 (6 bases). The V and J ends lost 6 bases and 6 bases respectively, with 13 bases between them. The CDR3 has 12 amino acids. Per germline, CDR1 DFQATT and CDR2 SNEGSKA (reference sequence).

With regard to this clonotype: This sequence may be a read error, since a much larger clone differs from it by one base. The CDR3 nucleotides read TGCAGTGCTAGAGGGTCCGGGGGGGACTCCTACGAGCAGTACTTC. It yields the protein CSARGSGGDSYEQYF. V and J are TRBV20-1 and TRBJ2-7; 8 nucleotides agree with TRBD2. The length of the CDR3 is 15 residues. Germline CDR1 and CDR2: DFQATT and SNEGSKA (reference sequence). J gave up 0 bases and V 1 base, and 5 bases lay outside the gene matches.

This clonotype was counted once. This chain uses TRBV5-1 with TRBJ2-1; D is perhaps TRBD1 or TRBD2 (5 bases each). Per the germline V gene, CDR1 is SGHRS and CDR2 is YFSETQ. V lost 0 bases and J lost 9, with 13 bases in between. The length of the CDR3 is 14 residues. As DNA, the CDR3 is TGCGCCAGCAGCTTGGGACCCGGGACGGGTGAGCAGTTCTTC. Encoded protein: CASSLGPGTGEQFF.

V gene TRBV6-2 or TRBV6-3 combines with J gene TRBJ2-7; TRBD1 or TRBD2 may be the D gene (6 bases each). Germline-derived CDR1 and CDR2 are MNHEY and SVGEGT. The V gene lost 6 bases and the J gene lost 7 bases, with 25 bases spanning the gap. This CDR3 comprises 16 residues. DNA for the CDR3: TGTGCCAGCAGCCCCACGGGGGACATTGCCTACAATGAGCAGTACTTC. It is translated as CASSPTGDIAYNEQYF.

This clonotype was recorded many times. V is TRBV12-3 or TRBV12-4 and J is TRBJ2-7; 8 bases fit TRBD1. The CDR3 runs to 15 residues. The V segment lost 5 bases and the J segment 4 bases; nucleotides outside the gene matches: 10. In DNA form, the CDR3 reads TGTGCCAGCAGTCGAAACAGGGGGAGTTTGTACGAGCAGTACTTC. Translation: CASSRNRGSLYEQYF.

This chain connects TRBV12-3 or TRBV12-4 to TRBJ1-2; the match to TRBD1 covers 7 bases. The length of the CDR3 is 15 residues. Trimming at V came to 5 bases and at J to 0 bases, leaving 6 bases not matched to a gene. CDR3 loop: CASSPWDRANYGYTF. The CDR3 coding sequence is TGTGCCAGCAGTCCATGGGACAGAGCTAACTATGGCTACACCTTC.

This clonotype was recorded a few times. The V call is TRBV19, the J call TRBJ2-1; D possibly corresponds to TRBD2 (6 bases). V gave up 5 bases and J gave up 3 bases, with 14 bases separating them. The CDR3 covers 15 residues. From germline, CDR1 is LNHDA and CDR2 SQIVND (reference sequence). The chain's CDR3 is CASSPLSGYYNEQFF. Written as DNA, the CDR3 is TGTGCCAGTAGTCCCCTCAGCGGGTACTACAATGAGCAGTTCTTC.

This CDR3 reads CASSPDRIYNEQFF. The CDR3 coding sequence is TGTGCCAGCAGCCCGGACAGAATCTACAATGAGCAGTTCTTC. The chain links TRBV7-2 to TRBJ2-1; D is perhaps TRBD1 (6 bases). Germline V gene lookup returns CDR1 SGHTA and CDR2 FQGNSA. V gave up 5 bases and J gave up 3 bases, with 11 bases separating them. This CDR3 contains 14 residues.

The chain has TRBV7-2 and TRBJ1-4, with 8 bases that match TRBD1. The CDR3 consists of 16 residues. With 5 bases clipped from V and 3 bases from J, the junction kept 8 bases outside the gene matches. Per germline, CDR1 SGHTA and CDR2 FQGNSA. Here the CDR3 reads CASSPQGAQANEKLFF. The DNA for the CDR3 is TGTGCCAGCAGCCCTCAGGGGGCGCAGGCTAATGAAAAACTGTTTTTT.